The entry below describes one TCR beta chain. The CDR3 contains 14 residues. Germline CDR1 and CDR2: MNHEY and SMNVEV (reference sequence). V was clipped by 5 bases and J by 4 bases, with 14 bases between them. The sample originates from a study of blood T cells in healthy people across ages. Alongside a J-beta primer mix, a sample-barcoded 5' primer served in a second PCR lasting about 7 to 12 cycles. Carrying 12 random nucleotides, a template-switch adaptor labeled each individual cDNA molecule. Every sample gave at least 2.5 million paired-end reads containing CDR3. MiXCR, applied by TCRdb to the 5' RACE reads, yields one record per CDR3 protein. The data show around 800,000 distinct CDR3 sequences, with around 68% seen just once and 25% to 35% held by the top ten.

Material: blood. The chain has TRBV27 and TRBJ1-2; D might be TRBD1 (5 bases). This TCR derives from a man aged 30 to 39 in good health. CDR3 bases: TGTGCCAGCAGTCCGCGGGACCGCCCCTATGGCTACACCTTC. Translation: CASSPRDRPYGYTF.